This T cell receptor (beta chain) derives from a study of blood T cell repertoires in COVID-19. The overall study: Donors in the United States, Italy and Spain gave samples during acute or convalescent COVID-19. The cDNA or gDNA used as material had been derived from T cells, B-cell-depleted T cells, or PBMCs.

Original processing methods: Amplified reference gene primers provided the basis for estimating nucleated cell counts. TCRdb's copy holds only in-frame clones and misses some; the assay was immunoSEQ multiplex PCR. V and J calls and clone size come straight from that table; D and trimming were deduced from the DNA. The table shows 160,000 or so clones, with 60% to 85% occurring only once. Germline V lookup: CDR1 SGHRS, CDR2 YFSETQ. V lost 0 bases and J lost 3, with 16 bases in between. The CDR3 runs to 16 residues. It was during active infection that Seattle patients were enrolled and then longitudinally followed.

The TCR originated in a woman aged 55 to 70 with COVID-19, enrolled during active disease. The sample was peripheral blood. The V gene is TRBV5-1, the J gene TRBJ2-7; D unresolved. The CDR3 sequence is CASSLEVGPFFYEQYF. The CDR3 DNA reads TGCGCCAGCAGCTTGGAGGTTGGGCCGTTTTTCTACGAGCAGTACTTC.